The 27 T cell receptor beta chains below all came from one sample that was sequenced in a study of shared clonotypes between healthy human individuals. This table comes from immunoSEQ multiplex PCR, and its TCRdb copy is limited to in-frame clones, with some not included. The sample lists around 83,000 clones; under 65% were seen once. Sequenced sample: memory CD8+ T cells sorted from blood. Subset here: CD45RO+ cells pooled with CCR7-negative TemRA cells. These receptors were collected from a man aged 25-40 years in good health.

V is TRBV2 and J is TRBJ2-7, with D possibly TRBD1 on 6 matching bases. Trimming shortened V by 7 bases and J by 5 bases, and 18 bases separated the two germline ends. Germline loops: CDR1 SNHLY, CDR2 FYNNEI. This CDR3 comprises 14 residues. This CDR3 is CASKTQTYRDEQYF. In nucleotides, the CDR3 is TGTGCCAGCAAGACTCAGACCTACAGGGACGAGCAGTACTTC.

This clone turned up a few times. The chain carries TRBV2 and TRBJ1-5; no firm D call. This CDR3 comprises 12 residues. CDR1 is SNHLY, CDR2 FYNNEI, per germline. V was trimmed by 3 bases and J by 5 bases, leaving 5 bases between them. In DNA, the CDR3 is TGTGCCAGCAGTGATGAGGATCAGCCCCAGCATTTT. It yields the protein CASSDEDQPQHF.

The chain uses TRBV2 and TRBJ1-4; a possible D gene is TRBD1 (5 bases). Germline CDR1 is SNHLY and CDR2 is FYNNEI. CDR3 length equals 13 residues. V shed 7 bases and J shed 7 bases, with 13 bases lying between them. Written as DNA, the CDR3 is TGTGCCAGCAATGGCAGGGTTAGTGAAAAACTGTTTTTT. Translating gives CASNGRVSEKLFF.

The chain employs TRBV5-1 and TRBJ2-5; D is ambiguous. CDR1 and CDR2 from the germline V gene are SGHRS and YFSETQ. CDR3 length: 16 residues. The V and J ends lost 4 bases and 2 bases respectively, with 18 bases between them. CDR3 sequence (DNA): TGCGCCAGCAGCGCCCCGCGACTCAACCTTCAAGAGACCCAGTACTTC. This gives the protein CASSAPRLNLQETQYF.

The CDR3 region is CASNLGGGKTGELFF. CDR3 bases: TGTGCCAGCAACCTTGGAGGGGGGAAGACCGGGGAGCTGTTTTTT. The rearrangement uses TRBV9 and TRBJ2-2; the D call may be TRBD1 or TRBD2 (6 bases each). V lost 6 bases, J lost 5 bases, and 17 bases lay in between. Germline V gene data show CDR1 as SGDLS and CDR2 as YYNGEE. The CDR3 has 15 residues. Together with reference TRBV9 and TRBJ2-2, the CDR3 gives the full variable domain: DSGVTQTPKHLITATGQRVTLRCSPRSGDLSVYWYQQSLDQGLQFLIQYYNGEERAKGNILERFSAQQFPDLHSELNLSSLELGDSALYFCASNLGGGKTGELFFGEGSRLTVL.

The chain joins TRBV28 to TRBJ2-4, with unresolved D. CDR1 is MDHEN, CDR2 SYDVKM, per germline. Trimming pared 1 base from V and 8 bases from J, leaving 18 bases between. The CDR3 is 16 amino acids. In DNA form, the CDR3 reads TGTGCCAGCAGTTTATACCATCTCGAGGAGACTCACATTCAGTACTTC. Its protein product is CASSLYHLEETHIQYF.

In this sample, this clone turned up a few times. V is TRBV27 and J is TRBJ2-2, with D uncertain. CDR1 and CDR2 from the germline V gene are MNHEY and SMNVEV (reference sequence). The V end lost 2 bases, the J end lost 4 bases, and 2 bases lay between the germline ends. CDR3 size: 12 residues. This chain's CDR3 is CASSLITGELFF. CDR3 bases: TGTGCCAGCAGTTTAATCACCGGGGAGCTGTTTTTT.

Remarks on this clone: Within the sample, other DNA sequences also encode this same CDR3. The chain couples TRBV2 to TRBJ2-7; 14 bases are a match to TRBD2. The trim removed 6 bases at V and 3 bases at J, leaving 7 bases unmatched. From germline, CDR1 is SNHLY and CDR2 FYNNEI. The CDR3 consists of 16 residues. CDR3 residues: CASRGGTSGRSYEQYF. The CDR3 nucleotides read TGTGCCAGCAGGGGGGGGACTAGCGGGAGAAGCTACGAGCAGTACTTC.

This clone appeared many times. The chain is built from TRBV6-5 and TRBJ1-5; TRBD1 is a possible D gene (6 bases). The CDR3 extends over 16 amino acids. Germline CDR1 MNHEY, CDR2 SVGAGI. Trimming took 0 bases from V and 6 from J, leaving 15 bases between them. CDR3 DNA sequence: TGTGCCAGCAGTTACTCCAATGGGGGGGCGGGTCAGCCCCAGCATTTT. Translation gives CASSYSNGGAGQPQHF.

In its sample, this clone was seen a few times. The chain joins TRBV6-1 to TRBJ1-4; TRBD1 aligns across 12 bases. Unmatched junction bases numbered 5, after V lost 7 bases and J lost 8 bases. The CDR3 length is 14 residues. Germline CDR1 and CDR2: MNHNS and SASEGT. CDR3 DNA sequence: TGTGCCAGCAACTCAGGGACAGGGGGCGAAAAACTGTTTTTT. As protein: CASNSGTGGEKLFF.

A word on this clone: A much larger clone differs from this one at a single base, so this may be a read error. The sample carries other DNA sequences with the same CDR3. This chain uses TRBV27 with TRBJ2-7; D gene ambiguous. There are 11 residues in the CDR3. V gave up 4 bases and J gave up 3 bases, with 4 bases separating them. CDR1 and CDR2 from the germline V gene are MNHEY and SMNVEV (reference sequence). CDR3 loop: CASSSYYEQYF. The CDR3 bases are TGTGCCAGCAGTTCCTACTACGAGCAGTACTTC.

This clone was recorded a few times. The CDR3 protein is CASSELKGNNEQFF. As DNA, the CDR3 is TGTGCCAGCAGTGAATTGAAGGGAAACAATGAGCAGTTCTTC. This chain uses TRBV6-5 with TRBJ2-1; D unresolved. This CDR3 comprises 14 residues. Between the trimmed V and J ends, which lost 5 bases and 5 bases, there was a span of 13 bases. Germline V gene lookup returns CDR1 MNHEY and CDR2 SVGAGI.

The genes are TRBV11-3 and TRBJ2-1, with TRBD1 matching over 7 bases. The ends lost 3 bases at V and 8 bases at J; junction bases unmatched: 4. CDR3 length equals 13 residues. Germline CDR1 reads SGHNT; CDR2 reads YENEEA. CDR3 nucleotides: TGTGCCAGCAGCTTTGCCGACAGGGATGAGCAGTTCTTC. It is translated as CASSFADRDEQFF.

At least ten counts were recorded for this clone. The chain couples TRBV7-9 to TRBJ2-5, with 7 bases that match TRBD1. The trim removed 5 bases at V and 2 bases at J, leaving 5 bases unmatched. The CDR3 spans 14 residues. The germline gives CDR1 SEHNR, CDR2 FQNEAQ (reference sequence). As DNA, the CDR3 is TGTGCCAGCAGCCGTCGGGGACAGCAAGAGACCCAGTACTTC. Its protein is CASSRRGQQETQYF.

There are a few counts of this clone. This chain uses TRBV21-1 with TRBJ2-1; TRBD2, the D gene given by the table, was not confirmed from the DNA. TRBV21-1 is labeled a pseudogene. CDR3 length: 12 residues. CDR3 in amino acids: CASSVRASGQFF. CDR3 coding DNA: TGTGCCAGCAGCGTACGGGCAAGCGGACAGTTCTTC.

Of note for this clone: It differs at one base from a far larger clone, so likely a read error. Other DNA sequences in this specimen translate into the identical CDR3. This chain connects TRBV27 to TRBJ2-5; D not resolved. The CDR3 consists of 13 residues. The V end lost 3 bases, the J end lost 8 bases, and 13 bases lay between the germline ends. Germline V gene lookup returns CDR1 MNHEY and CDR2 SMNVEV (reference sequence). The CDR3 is CASSFTGYETQYF. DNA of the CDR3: TGTGCCAGCAGTTTCACGGGTTACGAAACCCAGTACTTC.

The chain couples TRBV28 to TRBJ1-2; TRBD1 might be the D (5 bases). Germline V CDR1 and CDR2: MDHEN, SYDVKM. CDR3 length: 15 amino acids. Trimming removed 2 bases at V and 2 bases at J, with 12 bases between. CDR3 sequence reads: CASSLAQGPNYGYTF. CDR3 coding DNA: TGTGCCAGCAGTTTAGCTCAGGGACCCAACTATGGCTACACCTTC.

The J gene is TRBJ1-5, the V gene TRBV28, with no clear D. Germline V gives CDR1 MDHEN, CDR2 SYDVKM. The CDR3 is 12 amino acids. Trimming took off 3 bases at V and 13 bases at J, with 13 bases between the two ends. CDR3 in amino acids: CASSFVDYIQHF. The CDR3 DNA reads TGTGCCAGCAGTTTTGTCGATTACATTCAGCATTTT.

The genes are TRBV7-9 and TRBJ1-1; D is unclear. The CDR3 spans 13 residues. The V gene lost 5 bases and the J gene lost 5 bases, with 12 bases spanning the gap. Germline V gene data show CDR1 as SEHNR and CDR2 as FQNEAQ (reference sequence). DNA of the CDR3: TGTGCCAGCAGCCCCCCCCGAATAACTGAAGCTTTCTTT. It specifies CASSPPRITEAFF.

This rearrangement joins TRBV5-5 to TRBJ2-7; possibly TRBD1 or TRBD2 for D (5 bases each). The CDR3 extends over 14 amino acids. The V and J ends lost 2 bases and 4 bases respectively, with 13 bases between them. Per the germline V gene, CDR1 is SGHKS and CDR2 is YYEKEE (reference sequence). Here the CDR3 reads CASSLGTTGYEQYF. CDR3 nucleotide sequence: TGTGCCAGCAGCTTAGGGACCACCGGTTACGAGCAGTACTTC.

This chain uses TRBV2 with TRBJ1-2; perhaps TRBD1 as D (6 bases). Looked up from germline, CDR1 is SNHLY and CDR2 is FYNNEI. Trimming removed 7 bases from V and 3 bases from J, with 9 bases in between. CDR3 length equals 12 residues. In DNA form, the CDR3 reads TGTGCCAGCATAGGGGGTTACTATGGCTACACCTTC. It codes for CASIGGYYGYTF.

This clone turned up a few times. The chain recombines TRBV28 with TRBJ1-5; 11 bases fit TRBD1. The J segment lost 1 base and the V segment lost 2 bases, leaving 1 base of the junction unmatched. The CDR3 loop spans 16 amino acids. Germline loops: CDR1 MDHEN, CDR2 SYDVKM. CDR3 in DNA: TGTGCCAGCAGTTTAGGGACAGGGGGAAGCAATCAGCCCCAGCATTTT. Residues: CASSLGTGGSNQPQHF.

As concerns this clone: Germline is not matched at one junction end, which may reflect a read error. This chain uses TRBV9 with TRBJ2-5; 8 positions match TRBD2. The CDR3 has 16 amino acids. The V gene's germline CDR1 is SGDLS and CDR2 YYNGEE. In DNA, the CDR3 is TGTGCCAGCAGCGTAGGGATAGCGGGAAAGGGGGAGACCCGGTACTTC. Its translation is CASSVGIAGKGETRYF.

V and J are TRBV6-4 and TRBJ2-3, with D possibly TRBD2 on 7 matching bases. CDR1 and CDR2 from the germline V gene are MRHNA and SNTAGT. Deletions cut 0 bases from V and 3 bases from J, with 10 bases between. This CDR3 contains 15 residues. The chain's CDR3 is CASSDSEGGTDTQYF. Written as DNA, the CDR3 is TGTGCCAGCAGTGACTCGGAGGGGGGGACAGATACGCAGTATTTT.

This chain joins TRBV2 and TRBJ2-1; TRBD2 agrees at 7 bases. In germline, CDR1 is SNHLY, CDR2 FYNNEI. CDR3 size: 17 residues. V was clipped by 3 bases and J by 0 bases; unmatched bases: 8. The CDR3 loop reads CASSDSVSGPSYNEQFF. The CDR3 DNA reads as TGTGCCAGCAGTGATTCCGTTAGCGGGCCCTCCTACAATGAGCAGTTCTTC.

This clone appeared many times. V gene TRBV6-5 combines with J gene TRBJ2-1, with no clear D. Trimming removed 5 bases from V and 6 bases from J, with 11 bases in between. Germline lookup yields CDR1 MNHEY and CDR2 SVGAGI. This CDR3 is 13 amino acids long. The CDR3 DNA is TGTGCCAGCAGTGGACGACACAGCAATGAGCAGTTCTTC. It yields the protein CASSGRHSNEQFF.

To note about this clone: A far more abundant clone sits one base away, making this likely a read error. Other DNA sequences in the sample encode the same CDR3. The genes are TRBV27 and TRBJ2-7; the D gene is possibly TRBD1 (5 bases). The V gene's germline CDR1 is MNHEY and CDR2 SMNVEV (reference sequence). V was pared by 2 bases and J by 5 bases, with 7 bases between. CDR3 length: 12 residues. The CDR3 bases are TGTGCCAGCAGTTTAATAGGGGACGAGCAGTACTTC. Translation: CASSLIGDEQYF.